These 16 T cell receptor beta chains were all obtained from the same sample, sequenced in a study of cytomegalovirus exposure and HLA in healthy donors. Use of 60 Vbeta and 13 Jbeta primers characterized the PCR. Profiling relied on immunoSEQ multiplex PCR, and the TCRdb table lists in-frame clones only, not all of them. Of 200,000 or so clones listed, around three quarters were seen once; the top ten hold around 16%. The sequenced sample consisted of PBMCs. The receptors shown here come from a man aged 35-49 years in good health and CMV-seronegative.

In its sample, this clone was seen a few times. The chain has TRBV19 and TRBJ1-2; 9 positions agree with TRBD1. CDR3 length: 14 residues. The germline V gene has CDR1 LNHDA and CDR2 SQIVND (reference sequence). The junction had 8 bases not matched to a gene; V was cut back by 5 bases and J by 7 bases. This chain's CDR3 is CASSPTGGVLGYTF. The CDR3 DNA reads TGTGCCAGTAGTCCGACAGGGGGAGTACTTGGCTACACCTTC.

The chain recombines TRBV5-1 with TRBJ2-1, with 8 bases that match TRBD2. The CDR3 has 18 amino acids. Germline V CDR1 and CDR2: SGHRS, YFSETQ. Unmatched junction bases numbered 13, after V lost 0 bases and J lost 5 bases. CDR3 bases: TGCGCCAGCAGCTTGGTCGGGGGGACTAGTGGGTGGCACAATGAGCAGTTCTTC. Its translation is CASSLVGGTSGWHNEQFF.

This chain uses TRBV14 with TRBJ1-2; D remains ambiguous. Trimming left V 4 bases short and J 2 bases short, with 8 bases between. The V gene's germline CDR1 is SGHDN and CDR2 FVKESK. The CDR3 totals 13 residues. CDR3 DNA sequence: TGTGCCAGCAGCCGGAACGGGAACTATGGCTACACCTTC. Amino acid sequence: CASSRNGNYGYTF.

The chain carries TRBV10-1 and TRBJ2-7; D gene uncertain. The germline V gene encodes CDR1 WNHNN and CDR2 SYGVQD (reference sequence). The CDR3 runs 14 residues. V lost 0 bases to trimming and J lost 1 base, with 7 bases between them. The CDR3 protein is CASSESTGSYEQYF. CDR3 in DNA: TGCGCCAGCAGTGAGTCGACGGGTTCCTACGAGCAGTACTTC.

The chain carries TRBV5-1 and TRBJ2-5; 11 nucleotides agree with TRBD1. Germline lookup yields CDR1 SGHRS and CDR2 YFSETQ. The CDR3 loop spans 15 amino acids. Germline trimming cut 4 bases from V and 4 bases from J; bases unmatched to any gene: 6. This CDR3 reads CASSGRTGGVETQYF. CDR3 bases: TGCGCCAGCAGCGGAAGGACAGGGGGCGTAGAGACCCAGTACTTC. Complete variable domain (other parts from reference TRBV5-1 and TRBJ2-5): KAGVTQTPRYLIKTRGQQVTLSCSPISGHRSVSWYQQTPGQGLQFLFEYFSETQRNKGNFPGRFSGRQFSNSRSEMNVSTLELGDSALYLCASSGRTGGVETQYFGPGTRLLVL.

The chain combines TRBV4-3 with TRBJ2-1, with 12 bases matching TRBD2. The CDR3 contains 16 residues. In germline, CDR1 is LGHNA, CDR2 YSLEER. V trimming: 4 bases; J trimming: 2 bases; junction bases outside the gene matches: 3. The CDR3 reads CASSLRLAGAYNEQFF. In DNA form, the CDR3 reads TGCGCCAGCAGCCTTCGACTAGCGGGGGCCTACAATGAGCAGTTCTTC.

The chain links TRBV2 to TRBJ2-3, with TRBD2 identical over 11 bases. CDR1 and CDR2 from the germline V gene are SNHLY and FYNNEI. The V and J ends lost 5 bases and 5 bases, in that order; junction bases with no gene match: 6. CDR3 length: 15 amino acids. The CDR3 region is CASSYLAGGEDTQYF. CDR3 in DNA: TGTGCCAGCAGTTACCTAGCGGGAGGAGAAGATACGCAGTATTTT.

The CDR3 coding sequence is TGTGCCATCAGTGGGGGGGAGGGGGGGCAGATCTCCGAGCAGTACTTC. It is translated as CAISGGEGGQISEQYF. The chain carries TRBV10-3 and TRBJ2-7; tentatively, D is TRBD2 (7 bases). The V end was cut by 4 bases, the J end by 6 bases, with 22 bases between. There are 16 residues in the CDR3. CDR1 and CDR2 (germline): ENHRY, SYGVKD.

In this sample, this clone turned up a few times. The chain links TRBV19 to TRBJ2-4; D perhaps matches TRBD2 (6 bases). Trimming cost V 1 base and J 0 bases, with 13 bases left between them. Germline values: CDR1 LNHDA, CDR2 SQIVND (reference sequence). There are 17 residues in the CDR3. The CDR3 loop is CASSIGGTPIAKNIQYF. DNA for the CDR3: TGTGCCAGTAGTATAGGCGGGACTCCCATAGCCAAAAACATTCAGTACTTC.

The gene calls are TRBV14 and TRBJ2-5, with 8 bases fitting TRBD1. Losses at the gene ends were 6 bases for V and 2 bases for J; bases not matched to a gene: 5. The germline V gene encodes CDR1 SGHDN and CDR2 FVKESK. The CDR3 is made up of 14 amino acids. The CDR3 sequence is CASRYTGGQETQYF. The CDR3 DNA reads as TGTGCCAGCAGATACACAGGGGGACAAGAGACCCAGTACTTC.

The chain joins TRBV13 to TRBJ2-1, with 9 nucleotides matching TRBD1. CDR1 is PRHDT, CDR2 FYEKMQ, per germline (reference sequence). The CDR3 spans 16 residues. V lost 0 bases, J lost 2 bases, and 2 bases stayed unmatched. The CDR3 loop reads CASSLGGQGTYNEQFF. CDR3 DNA: TGTGCCAGCAGCTTAGGCGGACAGGGGACCTACAATGAGCAGTTCTTC.

The V gene is TRBV5-3, the J gene TRBJ2-5, with 15 nucleotides matching TRBD2. TRBV5-3 is an ORF; its function is uncertain. V lost 6 bases and J lost 3; bases outside the gene matches: 15. CDR3 length equals 19 residues. The CDR3 nucleotides read TGTGCCAGAACCCAAGGGACTAGCGGGGGGACCATAACAGAAGAGACCCAGTACTTC. Protein sequence: CARTQGTSGGTITEETQYF.

This chain joins TRBV6-5 and TRBJ1-1, with D possibly matching TRBD1 (5 bases). The germline V gene has CDR1 MNHEY and CDR2 SVGAGI. The CDR3 totals 13 residues. The V end lost 6 bases, the J end lost 7 bases, and 15 bases lay between the germline ends. For the CDR3, the DNA is TGTGCCAGCAGCCAGGGCGTGGGCCTTGAAGCTTTCTTT. Protein: CASSQGVGLEAFF.

Comments on this clone: The junction shows a germline mismatch at one end, possibly a read error. The V call is TRBV7-9, the J call TRBJ2-7, with D maybe TRBD1 (5 bases). Per germline, CDR1 SEHNR and CDR2 FQNEAQ (reference sequence). This CDR3 contains 12 residues. CDR3 DNA sequence: TGTTCCAGCAGTTCAGGGTTCTACGAGCAGTACTTC. This translates into CSSSSGFYEQYF.

The rearrangement links TRBV10-3 to TRBJ2-7; 11 bases agree with TRBD2. The ends lost 3 bases at V and 3 bases at J; junction bases unmatched: 4. The CDR3 totals 15 residues. CDR1 is ENHRY and CDR2 is SYGVKD in the germline V gene. The CDR3 protein is CAISDSGRAHYEQYF. The CDR3 DNA reads as TGTGCCATCAGTGATAGCGGGAGGGCCCACTACGAGCAGTACTTC.

V usage is TRBV7-3 and J usage is TRBJ2-2; D unclear. CDR1 is SGHTA and CDR2 is FQGTGA in the germline V gene. Trimming shortened V by 1 base and J by 6 bases, and 6 bases separated the two germline ends. There are 13 residues in the CDR3. CDR3 bases: TGTGCCAGCAGCTTAAATCGTCCCGGGGAGCTGTTTTTT. Amino acids: CASSLNRPGELFF.